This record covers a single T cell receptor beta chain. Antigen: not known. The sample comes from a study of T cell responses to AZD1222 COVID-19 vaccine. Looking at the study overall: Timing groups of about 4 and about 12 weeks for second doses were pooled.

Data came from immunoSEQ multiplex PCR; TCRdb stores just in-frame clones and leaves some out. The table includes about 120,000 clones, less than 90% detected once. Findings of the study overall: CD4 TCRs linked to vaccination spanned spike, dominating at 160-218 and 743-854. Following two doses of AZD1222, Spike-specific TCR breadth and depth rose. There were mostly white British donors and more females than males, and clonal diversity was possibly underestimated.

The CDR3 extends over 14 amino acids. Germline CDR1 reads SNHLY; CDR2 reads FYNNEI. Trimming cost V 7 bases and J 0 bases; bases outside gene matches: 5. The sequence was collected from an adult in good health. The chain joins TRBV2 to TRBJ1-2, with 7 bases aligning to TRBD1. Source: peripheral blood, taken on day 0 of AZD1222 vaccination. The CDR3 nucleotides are TGTGCCAGCACTAAGGACAGGACTAACTATGGCTACACCTTC. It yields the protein CASTKDRTNYGYTF.